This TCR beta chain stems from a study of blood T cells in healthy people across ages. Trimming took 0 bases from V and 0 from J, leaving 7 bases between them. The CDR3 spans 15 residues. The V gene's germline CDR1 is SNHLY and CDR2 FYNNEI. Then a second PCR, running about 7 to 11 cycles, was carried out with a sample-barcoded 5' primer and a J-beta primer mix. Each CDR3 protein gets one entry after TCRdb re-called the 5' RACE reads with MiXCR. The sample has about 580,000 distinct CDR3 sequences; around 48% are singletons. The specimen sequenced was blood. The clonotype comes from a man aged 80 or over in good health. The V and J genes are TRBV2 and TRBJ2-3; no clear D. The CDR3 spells CASSEAGYSTDTQYF. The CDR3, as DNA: TGTGCCAGCAGTGAAGCAGGGTATAGCACAGATACGCAGTATTTT.